Listed here are 21 T cell receptor beta chains from one sample, sequenced in a study of blood T cells in healthy people across ages. The second PCR ran about 6 to 11 cycles with a sample-barcoded 5' primer and J-beta primers. MiXCR, applied by TCRdb to the 5' RACE reads, yields one record per CDR3 protein. The sample includes more than 800,000 distinct CDR3 sequences, around 28% of them seen just once. Sequencing was done on a sample of blood. The receptors were gathered from a woman aged 80 or older in good health.

This clonotype was seen only a few times. A much larger clone lies one base from this, so it may be a read error. This rearrangement joins TRBV29-1 to TRBJ2-5; tentatively, D is TRBD2 (7 bases). Per germline, CDR1 SQVTM and CDR2 ANQGSEA. The CDR3 is 15 amino acids. Trimming took off 7 bases at V and 11 bases at J, with 29 bases between the two ends. This CDR3 is CSGSGYGGGRGEQYF. Written as DNA, the CDR3 is TGCAGCGGTTCCGGTTATGGCGGGGGCCGGGGTGAGCAGTACTTC.

This clonotype was seen once. The chain carries TRBV27 and TRBJ2-5, with D possibly called TRBD1 or TRBD2 (6 bases each). The germline V gene has CDR1 MNHEY and CDR2 SMNVEV (reference sequence). V shed 3 bases and J shed 7 bases, with 12 bases lying between them. The CDR3 covers 13 residues. CDR3 loop: CASSLIGGGTQYF. The CDR3 coding sequence is TGTGCCAGCAGTTTGATAGGGGGAGGGACCCAGTACTTC.

This chain connects TRBV5-1 to TRBJ1-5; TRBD1 is a possible D gene (5 bases). V lost 0 bases to trimming and J lost 9 bases, with 13 bases between them. The V gene's germline CDR1 is SGHRS and CDR2 YFSETQ. The CDR3 has 14 residues. For the CDR3, the DNA is TGCGCCAGCAGCTTGGGTGTCCCTGGGGGGCCCCAGCATTTT. Translation: CASSLGVPGGPQHF.

The table lists this clonotype with a few counts. V usage is TRBV6-1 and J usage is TRBJ1-1; 7 nucleotides line up with TRBD1. This CDR3 is built from 14 residues. Germline assignment: CDR1 MNHNS and CDR2 SASEGT. J lost 0 bases, V lost 5 bases, and 3 bases had no gene match. Here the CDR3 reads CASSRTGVNTEAFF. DNA for the CDR3: TGTGCCAGCAGTAGAACAGGGGTGAACACTGAAGCTTTCTTT.

This chain joins TRBV6-2 or TRBV6-3 and TRBJ1-1, with D perhaps TRBD1 (6 bases). V lost 0 bases to trimming and J lost 2 bases, with 19 bases between them. The CDR3 runs 18 residues. CDR1 and CDR2 (germline): MNHEY, SVGEGT. Here the CDR3 reads CASSYSIRARGLNTEAFF. CDR3 in DNA: TGTGCCAGCAGTTACTCGATCAGGGCTCGGGGGCTCAACACTGAAGCTTTCTTT.

This clonotype was seen ten or more times. V usage is TRBV5-1 and J usage is TRBJ2-3; possible D gene TRBD2, 6 bases. Germline V gene sequence: CDR1 SGHRS, CDR2 YFSETQ. Trimming pared 2 bases from V and 1 base from J, leaving 11 bases between. The CDR3 contains 15 residues. The CDR3 sequence: CASSFRLDRTDTQYF. Here the CDR3 DNA reads TGCGCCAGCAGCTTCCGACTAGACCGCACAGATACGCAGTATTTT.

Note on this clonotype: This may arise from a read error, as a much more abundant clone is one base away. The gene calls are TRBV5-1 and TRBJ2-3; possibly TRBD2 for D (7 bases). Germline V gene lookup returns CDR1 SGHRS and CDR2 YFSETQ. V was cut by 4 bases and J by 0 bases, with 18 bases left in between. The CDR3 is 17 residues long. In nucleotides, the CDR3 is TGCGCCAGCAGCCCGGACAGCCGGGGGGCTAGCACAGATACGCAGTATTTT. It yields the protein CASSPDSRGASTDTQYF.

V gene TRBV12-3 or TRBV12-4 combines with J gene TRBJ1-1; the match to TRBD1 covers 10 bases. The J segment lost 10 bases and the V segment lost 4 bases, leaving 9 bases of the junction unmatched. The CDR3 totals 14 residues. The DNA of the CDR3 is TGTGCCAGCAGTTCCTATGACAGGGGGCGACGAGCTTTCTTT. Translating it yields CASSSYDRGRRAFF.

The table lists this clonotype with a few counts. The rearrangement uses TRBV18 and TRBJ1-5, with 7 bases matching TRBD1. This CDR3 is 14 amino acids long. V was pared by 4 bases and J by 6 bases, with 6 bases of the junction left unmatched. Germline V CDR1 and CDR2: KGHSH, LQKENI. CDR3 sequence reads: CASSQTGTFQPQHF. The CDR3 nucleotides are TGTGCCAGCTCACAGACAGGGACCTTTCAGCCCCAGCATTTT.

A note on this clonotype: A read error is possible here, since a much larger clone lies one base away. This rearrangement joins TRBV12-3 or TRBV12-4 to TRBJ2-4, with D perhaps TRBD2 (5 bases). The CDR3 contains 17 residues. The CDR3 region has the DNA TGTGCCAGCAGTTTTCCGGCTCGGGATCAAGCCAAAAACATTCGGTACTTC. Its translation: CASSFPARDQAKNIRYF.

V is TRBV5-1 and J is TRBJ2-7; D is possibly TRBD1 (8 bases). CDR1 and CDR2 from the germline V gene are SGHRS and YFSETQ. This CDR3 is built from 14 residues. The V end lost 4 bases, the J end lost 7 bases, and 18 bases lay between the germline ends. This CDR3 is CASSPRQGRGEQYF. For the CDR3, the DNA is TGCGCCAGCAGCCCGCGACAGGGGCGGGGGGAGCAGTACTTC.

In this sample, this clonotype turned up many times. The V call is TRBV18, the J call TRBJ1-2, with 9 bases identical to TRBD1. The CDR3 is 13 residues long. Losses at the gene ends were 4 bases for V and 8 bases for J; bases not matched to a gene: 5. Per germline, CDR1 KGHSH and CDR2 LQKENI. CDR3 amino acids: CASSQGQGPGYTF. The CDR3 bases are TGTGCCAGCTCACAGGGACAGGGTCCCGGCTACACCTTC.

The V and J genes are TRBV28 and TRBJ2-4, with a weak D call TRBD2 (6 bases). CDR1 is MDHEN and CDR2 is SYDVKM in the germline V gene. The CDR3 has 14 residues. The V end was cut by 8 bases, the J end by 0 bases, with 11 bases between. This CDR3 reads CASWQGLAKNIQYF. DNA of the CDR3: TGTGCCAGCTGGCAGGGACTAGCCAAAAACATTCAGTACTTC.

This clonotype was seen repeatedly, ten times or more. The chain combines TRBV28 with TRBJ2-7; TRBD1 or TRBD2 may be the D gene (5 bases each). V lost 5 bases and J lost 4, with 18 bases in between. Germline V gene lookup returns CDR1 MDHEN and CDR2 SYDVKM. The CDR3 is made up of 15 amino acids. CDR3 amino acids: CASSVGRPAVYEQYF. The DNA of the CDR3 is TGTGCCAGCAGTGTGGGACGGCCGGCGGTGTACGAGCAGTACTTC.

This clonotype has a count of ten or more. CDR3 residues: CASSYRAVSYNEQFF. The CDR3 region has the DNA TGTGCCAGCAGTTACAGAGCGGTCTCCTACAATGAGCAGTTCTTC. The rearrangement joins TRBV6-5 to TRBJ2-1; D might be TRBD2 (5 bases). V was shortened by 2 bases and J by 0 bases, with 8 bases between the two germline ends. Germline CDR1 and CDR2: MNHEY and SVGAGI. The CDR3 is 15 residues long.

The chain employs TRBV7-9 and TRBJ1-2; possibly TRBD1 for D (5 bases). Deletions cut 2 bases from V and 4 bases from J, with 17 bases between. From germline, CDR1 is SEHNR and CDR2 FQNEAQ (reference sequence). CDR3 length equals 16 residues. This CDR3 reads CASSLIEGEQTYGYTF. The CDR3 DNA sequence: TGTGCCAGCAGCTTAATAGAAGGGGAACAAACCTATGGCTACACCTTC.

The table lists this clonotype with a count of one. A junction end diverges from the germline sequence, so it may reflect a read error. J is TRBJ1-2 and V is TRBV6-5; D not certain. The germline gives CDR1 MNHEY, CDR2 SVGAGI. The CDR3 consists of 14 residues. CDR3 bases: TGTGTCAGCAGTTACTCGCAACGGGACTATGGCTACACCTTC. It encodes CVSSYSQRDYGYTF.

This clonotype was picked up a small number of times. The chain is built from TRBV28 and TRBJ2-3; D is possibly TRBD1 or TRBD2 (5 bases each). Trimming took off 2 bases at V and 14 bases at J, with 17 bases between the two ends. This CDR3 region has 13 residues. Germline V CDR1 and CDR2: MDHEN, SYDVKM. The CDR3 sequence is CASSLLAGTGRYF. For the CDR3, the DNA is TGTGCCAGCAGTTTACTAGCCGGGACGGGGAGGTATTTT. Full variable domain (remainder filled in from reference TRBV28 and TRBJ2-3): DVKVTQSSRYLVKRTGEKVFLECVQDMDHENMFWYRQDPGLGLRLIYFSYDVKMKEKGDIPEGYSVSREKKERFSLILESASTNQTSMYLCASSLLAGTGRYFGPGTRLTVL.

The chain employs TRBV3-1 and TRBJ1-2, with D maybe TRBD1 (5 bases). This CDR3 has 13 residues. Germline values: CDR1 LGHDT, CDR2 YNNKEL (reference sequence). The CDR3 spells CTKIGAVGYGYTF. As DNA, the CDR3 is TGTACCAAAATTGGGGCGGTGGGCTATGGCTACACCTTC.

The J gene is TRBJ1-6, the V gene TRBV6-2 or TRBV6-3; D might be TRBD1 (6 bases). Trimming took 2 bases from V and 12 from J, leaving 14 bases between them. Germline loops: CDR1 MNHEY, CDR2 SVGEGT. The CDR3 loop spans 14 amino acids. As DNA, the CDR3 is TGTGCCAGCAGTTACCAAGACAGGCTACGACCCCTCCACTTT. As protein: CASSYQDRLRPLHF.

CDR3 sequence reads: CASSLNRQGANIQYF. Here the CDR3 DNA reads TGCGCCAGCAGCTTAAACAGACAGGGGGCGAACATTCAGTACTTC. The genes are TRBV5-1 and TRBJ2-4, with TRBD1 identical over 10 bases. The germline V gene encodes CDR1 SGHRS and CDR2 YFSETQ. V shed 2 bases and J 7 bases; nucleotides not matched to a gene: 6. The CDR3 is made up of 15 amino acids.